This T cell receptor (beta chain) was recorded in a study of CD8 T cells in ankylosing spondylitis. Regarding the study as a whole: There was a TCR beta motif, made of several highly homologous variants, that appeared characteristic of ankylosing spondylitis blood.

The V segment lost 6 bases and the J segment 4 bases; nucleotides outside the gene matches: 8. The CDR3 contains 14 residues. The V gene's germline CDR1 is SGHTA and CDR2 FQGTGA. TCRdb processed the 5' RACE reads anew with MiXCR; each CDR3 protein has one entry. The sample contains around 770,000 distinct CDR3 sequences, 12% of which appear only once. A note on this clonotype: The antigen remains undetermined.

The material sequenced was blood, either unsorted or a sorted T cell fraction (not recorded which). The origin of this receptor is a male donor with ankylosing spondylitis. The chain employs TRBV7-3 and TRBJ1-1; TRBD1 matches at 7 bases. The CDR3, as DNA: TGTGCCAGCAGTTCCCAGGGGGTAATCACTGAAGCTTTCTTT. Amino acid sequence: CASSSQGVITEAFF.